These 27 T cell receptor beta chains were sequenced from one sample in a study of blood T cell repertoires in COVID-19 (dated by TCRdb to the early 2020s). Libraries came from the immunoSEQ multiplex PCR assay. The source is immuneACCESS, and TCRdb retained only in-frame sequences with V and J called. Part of the clones is not carried over; for the studies checked, unresolved V genes explain less than half of this, and the remainder is unexplained. Recorded for this sample are over 80,000 clones; roughly nine tenths of them occurred a single time. The ten largest clones capture under 9.5% of the sample. The sample comprised peripheral blood. These receptors were taken from a man aged 50 to 60 with acute or convalescent COVID-19.

The chain employs TRBV27 and TRBJ2-6; a possible D gene is TRBD2 (5 bases). The CDR3 extends over 17 amino acids. From germline, CDR1 is MNHEY and CDR2 SMNVEV (reference sequence). Trimming cost V 7 bases and J 0 bases, with 16 bases left between them. The CDR3 bases are TGTGCCAGCAATTTCCGGGGTCCTTTCTCTGGGGCCAACGTCCTGACTTTC. It yields the protein CASNFRGPFSGANVLTF.

A word on this clone: The germline gene is not matched at one end of the junction; a read error may be the cause. The CDR3 DNA sequence: TGTGCCAGCAGCCTAGCGGCTAGCACAGATACGCAGTATTTT. Its translation: CASSLAASTDTQYF. The chain links TRBV7-2 to TRBJ2-3; 7 positions agree with TRBD2. This CDR3 has 14 amino acids. Germline CDR1 and CDR2: SGHTA and FQGNSA.

The CDR3 spells CAWSRGLSYEQYF. As DNA, the CDR3 is TGTGCCTGGAGCCGAGGCCTCTCCTACGAGCAGTACTTC. The V call is TRBV30, the J call TRBJ2-7, with D uncertain. Per germline, CDR1 GTSNPN and CDR2 SVGIG (reference sequence). CDR3 size: 13 residues. The V gene lost 3 bases and the J gene lost 0 bases, with 9 bases spanning the gap.

The rearrangement links TRBV7-3 to TRBJ2-5; 7 bases map to TRBD2. The CDR3 is 14 amino acids. Germline V gene data show CDR1 as SGHTA and CDR2 as FQGTGA. J lost 2 bases, V lost 2 bases, and 2 bases had no gene match. The CDR3 reads CASSLEAGQETQYF. DNA for the CDR3: TGTGCCAGCAGCTTAGAAGCGGGGCAAGAGACCCAGTACTTC.

V usage is TRBV2 and J usage is TRBJ2-1; tentative D call: TRBD2 (6 bases). This CDR3 spans 17 amino acids. With 8 bases removed from V and 5 bases from J, the gap between germline ends came to 25 bases. Germline values: CDR1 SNHLY, CDR2 FYNNEI. CDR3 amino acids: CASGSSTLGGRNNEQFF. In DNA, the CDR3 is TGTGCCAGCGGATCATCGACCTTGGGGGGTCGGAACAATGAGCAGTTCTTC.

The rearrangement joins TRBV6-1 to TRBJ2-7; 11 nucleotides line up with TRBD1. Looked up from germline, CDR1 is MNHNS and CDR2 is SASEGT. This CDR3 has 15 residues. Trimming took 0 bases from V and 3 from J; bases not matched to a gene: 1. The chain's CDR3 is CASSEAGTGGYEQYV. The DNA for the CDR3 is TGTGCCAGCAGTGAAGCAGGGACAGGGGGCTACGAGCAGTACGTC.

The CDR3 coding sequence is TGCGCCAGCAGCTTGGCCGGGGGATCGGTTGCGAACACCGGGGAGCTGTTTTTT. This sequence encodes CASSLAGGSVANTGELFF. The V and J genes are TRBV5-1 and TRBJ2-2, with a weak D call TRBD2 (6 bases). V shed 0 bases and J shed 0 bases, with 15 bases lying between them. The CDR3 is 18 amino acids. The V gene's germline CDR1 is SGHRS and CDR2 YFSETQ.

V gene TRBV5-1 combines with J gene TRBJ1-5; the D gene is possibly TRBD1 (6 bases). CDR3 length: 15 amino acids. V was shortened by 3 bases and J by 4 bases, with 14 bases between the two germline ends. In germline, CDR1 is SGHRS, CDR2 YFSETQ. In nucleotides, the CDR3 is TGCGCCAGCAGCTATACCGGGACAAAGAATCAGCCCCAGCATTTT. Translated, it gives CASSYTGTKNQPQHF.

The chain recombines TRBV3-1 (or the pseudogene TRBV3-2) with TRBJ1-1, with 9 bases matching TRBD1. V lost 5 bases, J lost 7 bases, and 8 bases stayed unmatched. CDR1 LGHDT and CDR2 YNNKEL come from the germline V gene (reference sequence). This CDR3 region has 14 residues. CDR3 sequence reads: CASSATDRGGEAFF. CDR3 DNA sequence: TGTGCCAGCAGCGCCACGGACAGGGGTGGTGAAGCTTTCTTT.

The chain couples TRBV12-3 or TRBV12-4 to TRBJ2-7; D gene uncertain. The CDR3 has 13 amino acids. Between the trimmed V and J ends, which lost 4 bases and 0 bases, there was a span of 7 bases. The CDR3 sequence: CASSSLSSYEQYF. In nucleotides, the CDR3 is TGTGCCAGCAGTTCTCTGAGCTCCTACGAGCAGTACTTC.

The chain combines TRBV2 with TRBJ1-6; D perhaps matches TRBD1 (6 bases). Germline values: CDR1 SNHLY, CDR2 FYNNEI. Trimming removed 6 bases at V and 8 bases at J, with 14 bases between. There are 14 residues in the CDR3. The CDR3 reads CASRIQGGYSPLHF. CDR3 in DNA: TGTGCCAGCAGGATACAGGGTGGGTATTCACCCCTCCACTTT.

The genes are TRBV18 and TRBJ2-1; 12 bases are shared with TRBD1. CDR3 length: 15 residues. Trimming cost V 0 bases and J 9 bases; bases outside gene matches: 3. Germline CDR1 reads KGHSH; CDR2 reads LQKENI. The CDR3 here is CASSPPGQGATEQFF. The CDR3 DNA reads as TGTGCCAGCTCACCACCGGGACAGGGGGCGACTGAGCAGTTCTTC.

The chain couples TRBV7-2 to TRBJ1-3; D is uncertain. Germline-derived CDR1 and CDR2 are SGHTA and FQGNSA. This CDR3 is 14 amino acids long. V lost 1 base and J lost 2, with 6 bases in between. CDR3 in DNA: TGTGCCAGCAGCTTAGACACCACTGGAAACACCATATATTTT. Translating it yields CASSLDTTGNTIYF.

The chain couples TRBV18 to TRBJ1-2; 9 bases match TRBD1. The CDR3 has 15 amino acids. With V trimmed by 3 bases and J by 7 bases, 9 bases remained unmatched. Per the germline V gene, CDR1 is KGHSH and CDR2 is LQKENI. The CDR3 DNA follows: TGTGCCAGCTCACCCCGGGACAGGGATTATGGTGGCTACACCTTC. The encoded protein is CASSPRDRDYGGYTF.

V usage is TRBV4-2 and J usage is TRBJ1-5; maybe TRBD1 (6 bases). This CDR3 comprises 16 residues. V gave up 0 bases and J gave up 5 bases, with 14 bases separating them. Germline-derived CDR1 and CDR2 are LGHNA and YNFKEQ. This CDR3 is CASSQERTAYYQPQHF. CDR3 sequence (DNA): TGTGCCAGCAGCCAAGAAAGGACAGCCTACTATCAGCCCCAGCATTTT.

This CDR3 is CASSANYYNSPLHF. The DNA for the CDR3 is TGTGCCAGCAGCGCCAACTACTATAATTCACCCCTCCACTTT. This chain uses TRBV9 with TRBJ1-6; no clear D gene. The V gene's germline CDR1 is SGDLS and CDR2 YYNGEE. Trimming took 3 bases from V and 3 from J, leaving 7 bases between them. This CDR3 has 14 residues.

The J gene is TRBJ2-7, the V gene TRBV5-1, with 8 bases that match TRBD1. V trimming: 0 bases; J trimming: 5 bases; junction bases outside the gene matches: 4. CDR1 SGHRS and CDR2 YFSETQ come from the germline V gene. CDR3 length equals 14 residues. CDR3 sequence (DNA): TGCGCCAGCAGCTTGGGACAGGGGTTCAACGAGCAGTACTTC. It specifies CASSLGQGFNEQYF. Full variable domain (outside the CDR3, taken from reference TRBV5-1 and TRBJ2-7): KAGVTQTPRYLIKTRGQQVTLSCSPISGHRSVSWYQQTPGQGLQFLFEYFSETQRNKGNFPGRFSGRQFSNSRSEMNVSTLELGDSALYLCASSLGQGFNEQYFGPGTRLTVT.

The chain couples TRBV5-6 to TRBJ1-1; D call uncertain. Per the germline V gene, CDR1 is SGHDT and CDR2 is YYEEEE. The CDR3 consists of 14 residues. V was clipped by 0 bases and J by 0 bases, with 6 bases between them. The CDR3 spells CASSLESMNTEAFF. The CDR3, as DNA: TGTGCCAGCAGCTTGGAATCAATGAACACTGAAGCTTTCTTT.

The chain uses TRBV3-1 (or the pseudogene TRBV3-2) and TRBJ2-1; the D gene is possibly TRBD2 (5 bases). The V gene lost 1 base and the J gene lost 10 bases, with 11 bases spanning the gap. CDR1 is LGHDT, CDR2 YNNKEL, per germline (reference sequence). The CDR3 covers 13 residues. The CDR3 protein is CASSQGARREQFF. CDR3 DNA: TGTGCCAGCAGCCAAGGAGCTCGGAGGGAGCAGTTCTTC.

This chain joins TRBV5-6 and TRBJ2-1; 12 bases line up with TRBD2. This CDR3 is built from 16 residues. With V trimmed by 5 bases and J by 10 bases, 13 bases remained unmatched. The germline V gene has CDR1 SGHDT and CDR2 YYEEEE. As DNA, the CDR3 is TGTGCCAGCAGGCCAAATCTAGCGGGGGGGCCTCTAGAGCAGTTCTTC. This gives the protein CASRPNLAGGPLEQFF.

This chain uses TRBV2 with TRBJ2-1; tentative D call: TRBD2 (5 bases). The length of the CDR3 is 14 residues. Per the germline V gene, CDR1 is SNHLY and CDR2 is FYNNEI. V was clipped by 3 bases and J by 7 bases, with 13 bases between them. CDR3 sequence: CASSDKAGDNEQFF. In DNA form, the CDR3 reads TGTGCCAGCAGTGATAAAGCCGGGGATAATGAGCAGTTCTTC.

This chain connects TRBV7-4 to TRBJ2-3; 7 positions agree with TRBD1. The CDR3 contains 15 residues. After removal of 8 bases from V and 2 bases from J, the junction contained 10 bases not matched to a gene. Germline CDR1 and CDR2: SGHVT and SQSDAQ. CDR3 coding DNA: TGTGCCAGCGGTCTAGGGGACAGCTACACAGATACGCAGTATTTT. Protein: CASGLGDSYTDTQYF.

The rearrangement links TRBV12-3 or TRBV12-4 to TRBJ1-3, with a tentative D call TRBD1 (5 bases). CDR3 size: 13 residues. Trimming removed 3 bases at V and 7 bases at J, with 10 bases between. The CDR3 region has the DNA TGTGCCAGCAGTTTTACGACAGATAACACCATATATTTT. Residues: CASSFTTDNTIYF.

V and J are TRBV7-2 and TRBJ1-1, with a weak D call TRBD1 (5 bases). CDR1 SGHTA and CDR2 FQGNSA come from the germline V gene. This CDR3 is built from 15 residues. V was trimmed by 0 bases and J by 7 bases, leaving 15 bases between them. This CDR3 is CASSLAFTGGDEAFF. The CDR3 nucleotides are TGTGCCAGCAGCTTAGCGTTCACGGGGGGGGATGAAGCTTTCTTT.

This chain joins TRBV15 and TRBJ2-7; D is unclear. The CDR3 extends over 13 amino acids. V lost 3 bases and J 11 bases, leaving 17 bases between the germline ends. Germline CDR1 LNHNV, CDR2 YYDKDF (reference sequence). The CDR3 DNA sequence: TGTGCCACCAGCAGTCTGGGCACCAGTGTTAAGTACTTC. Its translation is CATSSLGTSVKYF. Full variable domain (missing parts from reference TRBV15 and TRBJ2-7): DAMVIQNPRYQVTQFGKPVTLSCSQTLNHNVMYWYQQKSSQAPKLLFHYYDKDFNNEADTPDNFQSRRPNTSFCFLDIRSPGLGDTAMYLCATSSLGTSVKYFGPGTRLTVT.

The rearrangement uses TRBV27 and TRBJ2-6; D not certain. Germline lookup yields CDR1 MNHEY and CDR2 SMNVEV (reference sequence). The V end was cut by 10 bases, the J end by 4 bases, with 14 bases between. The CDR3 spans 14 residues. The CDR3 bases are TGTGCCACTACAGCCTCTGGCGGGGCCAACGTCCTGACTTTC. Translation: CATTASGGANVLTF. Complete variable domain (other parts from reference TRBV27 and TRBJ2-6): EAQVTQNPRYLITVTGKKLTVTCSQNMNHEYMSWYRQDPGLGLRQIYYSMNVEVTDKGDVPEGYKVSRKEKRNFPLILESPSPNQTSLYFCATTASGGANVLTFGAGSRLTVL.

The rearrangement uses TRBV5-4 and TRBJ1-1, with D tentatively TRBD1 (5 bases). This CDR3 has 17 amino acids. Between the trimmed V and J ends, which lost 4 bases and 1 base, there was a span of 20 bases. From germline, CDR1 is SGHNT and CDR2 YYREEE (reference sequence). CDR3 coding DNA: TGTGCCAGCAGCGATACCCTACGACCCCAGGGGAACACTGAAGCTTTCTTT. This gives the protein CASSDTLRPQGNTEAFF. Variable domain in full (rest from reference TRBV5-4 and TRBJ1-1): ETGVTQSPTHLIKTRGQQVTLRCSSQSGHNTVSWYQQALGQGPQFIFQYYREEENGRGNFPPRFSGLQFPNYSSELNVNALELDDSALYLCASSDTLRPQGNTEAFFGQGTRLTVV.